What follows is one TCR beta chain and its context. Sequencing was performed with immunoSEQ multiplex PCR; in TCRdb, only in-frame clones are kept and a portion is missing. The profile covers 45,000 to 60,000 clones, with 75% to 90% appearing a single time and about 3.6% taken by the ten largest. This record belongs to a study of radiotherapy plus CTLA-4 blockade in lung cancer. Chemo-refractory metastatic non-small-cell lung cancer patients were treated with focal radiation plus CTLA-4 blockade with ipilimumab. Germline CDR1 reads MGHRA; CDR2 reads YSYEKL. The length of the CDR3 is 14 residues. Trimming took off 7 bases at V and 10 bases at J, with 17 bases between the two ends.

This specimen was peripheral blood, taken from a patient treated with radiotherapy plus ipilimumab. The chain is built from TRBV4-1 and TRBJ1-6; D perhaps matches TRBD1 (5 bases). This TCR was sampled from a human donor with non-small cell lung cancer who had stable disease on radiotherapy plus ipilimumab. Here the CDR3 reads CASMGGSAWSPLHF. The CDR3, as DNA: TGCGCCAGCATGGGGGGGTCCGCGTGGTCACCCCTCCACTTT.